One and the same sample provided the 4 T cell receptor beta chains below, sequenced in a study of CD4 T cells in relation to SARS-CoV-2 and coronaviruses. These TCRs' antigens remain unknown. Generated by immunoSEQ multiplex PCR, the TCRdb table keeps only in-frame clones and is missing some. The sample consists of tens of thousands of clones, 77% of them appearing once. The sequenced sample consisted of memory CD4+ T cells from PBMCs, cultured in vitro. These receptors all come from an adult with COVID-19.

CDR3 amino acids: CASSQQGNSLGDTQYF. CDR3 coding DNA: TGCGCCAGCAGCCAACAGGGGAACTCTTTAGGAGATACGCAGTATTTT. The chain is built from TRBV4-3 and TRBJ2-3; perhaps TRBD1 as D (6 bases). Looked up from germline, CDR1 is LGHNA and CDR2 is YSLEER. The CDR3 consists of 16 residues. The germline V and J ends were trimmed by 2 bases and 5 bases, with 17 bases remaining between them.

The sample holds a few counts of this clone. This rearrangement joins TRBV18 to TRBJ2-2, with D perhaps matching TRBD2 (5 bases). Trimming took off 6 bases at V and 7 bases at J, with 12 bases between the two ends. The CDR3 is 13 amino acids. The germline CDR1 and CDR2 sequences are KGHSH and LQKENI. CDR3 DNA sequence: TGTGCCAGCTCGCCTGACTACGGCGGGGAGCTGTTTTTT. Translation gives CASSPDYGGELFF.

The genes are TRBV29-1 and TRBJ2-5, with D unclear. Germline V gene sequence: CDR1 SQVTM, CDR2 ANQGSEA. Trimming took 0 bases from V and 2 from J, leaving 4 bases between them. The CDR3 is 12 residues long. CDR3 nucleotides: TGCAGCGTTGAAGAGTTACAAGAGACCCAGTACTTC. The encoded protein is CSVEELQETQYF.

The chain joins TRBV25-1 to TRBJ2-3; TRBD2 agrees at 12 bases. The CDR3 has 18 residues. Germline V CDR1 and CDR2: MGHDK, SYGVNS. The V segment lost 8 bases and the J segment 5 bases; nucleotides outside the gene matches: 17. CDR3 sequence (DNA): TGTGCCAGCTCGCGCCCCCCCGGACTAGCGGGAAAAATAGATACGCAGTATTTT. Residues: CASSRPPGLAGKIDTQYF.